Included here is one T cell receptor (beta chain) sequence, with context. Its antigen remains unidentified. One base away there is no much larger clone; base qualities are not given. The sample belongs to a study of cytomegalovirus exposure and HLA in healthy donors (dated 2017 in TCRdb). Study-wide context: According to an earlier analysis of 587 of the donors, 150 million to 200 million T cells yielded 95 million to 140 million unique TCR beta sequences and more than 250 Gb of sequence data. Roughly 300 gigabases of sequencing data and approximately 84 million unique TCR sequences were included in an early release covering around 600 HLA-typed donors. Of the roughly 390 genotyped donors, approximately 81% were placed in the genetic ancestry cluster associated with self-reported Caucasian donors. The aim of the study was to test whether cataloging public T cell receptors could identify signatures of past pathogen exposure. The study used immunosequencing to profile the T cell repertoires of 670 or so subjects and linked those repertoires to cytomegalovirus serostatus. Along with the approximately 600-subject first cohort, a separate validation cohort of over 90 different subjects was used. To predict cytomegalovirus infection status, the study combined high-throughput TCR immunosequencing, statistical association of individual TCRs with disease status, and machine learning. A later analysis re-analyzed previously published TCR beta repertoires from about 730 donors and added high-resolution HLA genotyping to study TCR occurrence patterns. In the later analysis, no new phenotypic data were used to find candidate immune exposures; instead, reliance was placed on TCR beta sequences and their occurrence across donors. In an earlier analysis of a few hundred of the donors, high-throughput TCR beta sequencing was used to judge whether each TCR beta V gene segment behaved as functional or pseudogenic. Alongside the repertoire data, information on donor age, sex, ethnicity and CMV serostatus was compiled. In a later genetic analysis, genome-wide SNP genotypes for about 65% of the 666 donors were used, and that subset was treated as a discovery cohort. Every discovery cohort repertoire had been produced on one sequencing platform. HLA typing covered class I and class II loci at four-digit resolution. Typing coverage varied by locus: roughly 629-640 donors for A, B, C, DRB1 and DQB1; under 550 for DQA1; over 600 for DPA1; roughly 450 for DPB1. Because of strong linkage in the cohort, 4 to 6 DR-DQ haplotypes were treated as single units for association and clustering. Among some 400 genotyped donors of the cohort, an average of approximately 240,000 unique TCR beta nucleotide sequences were sequenced per donor, approximately 20% of them non-productive. On the study overall, not on this receptor specifically: A later analysis associated about 17,000 TCR beta sequences with specific HLA alleles at a false discovery rate of 0.05. While some public TCRs were present in many individuals, most TCR sequences turned up only very rarely across donors. A further reported finding was that TCR beta sequences accurately predicted the HLA-A and HLA-B alleles for most subjects in the first cohort. Because HLA typing was missing for some donors at each locus, association tests included only the typed subset. In a later analysis, several top co-occurrence clusters were reported to appear linked to parvovirus B19, influenza, CMV and Epstein-Barr virus. Compared with equally common non-associated chains, HLA-associated TCR beta chains in a later analysis were more clonally expanded and had lower generation probabilities. In a later analysis, the rate of TCR association differed among HLA loci, with DRB1 alleles having the most associated TCRs and HLA-C alleles having the fewest. Because counts were too low, about 15 rarely observed V segments, including chromosome 9 orphons, were left out of the earlier analysis of some 640 of the donors. The classifier was reported to diagnose cytomegalovirus status with high specificity and sensitivity in both the original and validation cohorts. Correlated functional status among segregating V segments might reflect linkage disequilibrium, but an unknown experimental factor could not be ruled out. The sequencing pipeline was judged likely to have produced a cluster of highly shared sequence variants as a technical artifact. The only immune exposure information available for the cohort was CMV serostatus. A few of the identified cytomegalovirus-associated TCR beta chains were confirmed in vitro to be specific for cytomegalovirus antigens. According to a later analysis, most CMV-associated TCR beta chains appeared to be HLA-restricted, and the HLA associations seemed to be driven largely by CMV exposure. In a later genetic analysis, fewer N-insertions in productive TCRs were reported among donors in an Asian-associated ancestry cluster than the 666-donor mean. The cohort was sequenced for TCR beta chains only, and without alpha or paired-chain data the features that could be detected were limited. Presence/absence analyses assumed roughly uniform sequencing depth across donors, an assumption that may not hold. The 87-base-pair reads could not distinguish some IMGT-functional V segments, including TRBV6-2 and TRBV6-3, so those segments were excluded. An association between a missense DCLRE1C variant and V-gene and J-gene trimming of TCR beta chains was found in a later genetic analysis and replicated in an independent cohort. In an earlier analysis of approximately 600 of the donors, most TCR beta V segments were observed in productive rearrangements about 90% or about 30% of the time, broadly matching IMGT annotations. When HLA alleles, especially DR and DQ, strongly co-occurred, TCR associations were difficult to assign to individual alleles. It was suggested by the authors that the approach could potentially be generalized to other disease states and immunological phenotypes. The study listed over 150 TCR beta chains as associated with cytomegalovirus.

The cohort comprised several hundred healthy bone marrow donors. At the time of sampling, all cohort members were nominally healthy, though unrecorded immune exposures were likely present. Of the roughly 700 cohort members, around 300 had a positive CMV serostatus and roughly 370 had a negative one, while no CMV serostatus was recorded for the donor. Every donor gave a peripheral blood sample, and the peripheral blood mononuclear cells from that sample were used for TCR beta sequencing. The Qiagen DNeasy Blood Extraction Kit was used to extract genomic DNA from the blood cell samples. Library creation used the immunoSEQ multiplex PCR assay. For the multiplex PCR, a mixture combining 60 forward primers for TCR Vbeta segments and 13 reverse primers for TCR Jbeta segments was used. A multiplex PCR assay on genomic DNA amplified the CDR3 region of rearranged TCR beta genes. The amplified TCR beta libraries were sequenced on the Illumina HiSeq System as 87-base-pair reads. On the authors' methods: A later analysis tallied 75 million to 95 million unique TCR beta chains across the 700 or so repertoires, and approximately 12 million of those chains were shared by two or more donors. To remove PCR and sequencing errors, raw reads were error-corrected and collapsed into unique sequences using a nearest-neighbor algorithm that merged closely related sequences. V, D and J gene segments were assigned by aligning CDR3 sequences to IMGT reference sequences. For a sequence to be retained, a match of at least six nucleotides was required to both a V gene segment and a J gene segment. A rearrangement counted as productive if the CDR3 had no stop codons and remained in frame with V and J, and every other rearrangement counted as non-productive. CDR3 was defined according to IMGT convention as the region running from the second conserved V-encoded cysteine to the conserved J-encoded phenylalanine. Sequences without an unambiguous match to a single V gene segment were excluded from the earlier analysis of about 640 of the donors. In an earlier analysis of 450 to 700 of the donors, V segments were called functional above 56.7% productive rearrangements and were called segregating when the between-donor standard deviation exceeded 5%. To diagnose cytomegalovirus status from the catalog of TCR beta chain sequences, a statistical classification framework was built. A later analysis assigned V and J genes by comparing TCR nucleotide sequences with IMGT/GENE-DB human TR gene sequences. A later analysis assigned CDR3 sequences and most-parsimonious VDJ recombination scenarios with the TCRdist pipeline. In a later analysis, every TCR beta chain was defined by the combination of its CDR3 amino acid sequence and its V-gene family, and reads without a unique V-gene family were dropped. In a later analysis, 450 to 600 highly shared, low-generation-probability nucleotide sequences were removed to address suspected cross-contamination and a sequencing artifact. For each public chain, a later analysis derived a clonal expansion index from normalized ranks of inferred template counts within each repertoire. Generation probabilities in a later analysis came from a VDJ recombination model fitted to out-of-frame rearrangements, and those results were checked against IGoR. A later analysis scored TCR-TCR, TCR-HLA and TCR-CMV co-occurrence with hypergeometric tests, applying a repertoire-size bias correction to TCR pairs. False discovery rates were estimated in a later analysis by permuting HLA or CMV assignments 20 times. In a later analysis, co-occurring TCRs were grouped using DBSCAN, and TCRdist sequence similarity was added for clustering within HLA-allele-positive subsets. For co-occurrence clustering, repertoires with fewer than 30,000 or more than 120,000 public chains were excluded, along with five or six repertoires with anomalous nucleotide sharing. This immuneACCESS table, as held by TCRdb, lists in-frame sequences with V and J called but not all clones. Of the missing ones, under half trace to an unresolved V gene in checked studies; the others have no known cause. The V and J calls and clone size come from that table; D and trimming were worked out from the DNA. The sample table contains 120,000 or so clones; only one count was recorded for more than 65% of them. The top ten constitute around 3.5% of the sample.

The CDR3 spans 14 residues, from the cysteine through the phenylalanine. CDR3 DNA only is kept here, 42 bases in frame from base 1. CDR1 MDHEN and CDR2 SYDVKM are derived from the germline V gene. V lost 5 bases and J lost 4 bases, and the count of bases not matched to a germline gene is 6. The rearranged segments are TRBV28 and TRBJ2-7; TRBD1 matches 9 bases in the middle. The TCR was taken from a human donor in good health. Sequencing used PBMCs. CDR3 region: CASSPDRGVYEQYF. Read as DNA, the sequence is TGTGCCAGCAGTCCCGACAGGGGGGTATACGAGCAGTACTTC.